The 22 T cell receptor beta chains listed next were all sequenced from one sample in a study of Ad26.COV2.S vaccination and SARS-CoV-2 variants. Stated treatment: around 19 received Ad26.COV2.S at low or high dose, single or two shots; several received placebo; per-sample allocation not given. Sample collection was performed on day 63 after the first vaccine or placebo injection. This table comes from immunoSEQ multiplex PCR, and its TCRdb copy is limited to in-frame clones, with some not included. The sample lists about 350,000 clones; 75% to 90% were seen once. The sample here was peripheral blood, taken in a trial of Ad26.COV2.S vaccine versus placebo. These receptors were obtained from a person aged 18-65 years who received the Ad26.COV2.S COVID-19 vaccine or a placebo.

The chain has TRBV27 and TRBJ2-7; D could derive from TRBD1 or TRBD2 (5 bases each). Germline V lookup: CDR1 MNHEY, CDR2 SMNVEV (reference sequence). This CDR3 region has 14 residues. The V and J ends lost 2 bases and 2 bases respectively, with 10 bases between them. The CDR3 loop reads CASSLLGEAYEQYF. As DNA, the CDR3 is TGTGCCAGCAGTTTACTGGGGGAAGCCTACGAGCAGTACTTC.

This clone was recorded a few times. The CDR3 bases are TGTGCCAGCACCACAGGGCACTACGAGCAGTACTTC. The encoded protein is CASTTGHYEQYF. The chain has TRBV28 and TRBJ2-7; the D gene is possibly TRBD1 (6 bases). CDR1 and CDR2 from the germline V gene are MDHEN and SYDVKM. Trimming left V 7 bases short and J 3 bases short, with 10 bases between. The CDR3 consists of 12 residues. The full variable domain, its missing parts supplied by reference TRBV28 and TRBJ2-7, is DVKVTQSSRYLVKRTGEKVFLECVQDMDHENMFWYRQDPGLGLRLIYFSYDVKMKEKGDIPEGYSVSREKKERFSLILESASTNQTSMYLCASTTGHYEQYFGPGTRLTVT.

This chain links TRBV5-1 with TRBJ2-2; D not certain. The CDR3 totals 11 residues. The germline CDR1 and CDR2 sequences are SGHRS and YFSETQ. The ends were cut back, 4 bases at V and 7 bases at J, with 5 bases in the middle. CDR3 sequence (DNA): TGCGCCAGCAGCAAGAACGGGGAGCTGTTTTTT. This codes for CASSKNGELFF.

The rearrangement uses TRBV6-2 or TRBV6-3 and TRBJ1-5; possibly TRBD1 for D (6 bases). The V gene lost 5 bases and the J gene lost 2 bases, with 13 bases spanning the gap. Germline-derived CDR1 and CDR2 are MNHEY and SVGEGT. The CDR3 totals 15 residues. The CDR3 spells CASSKDRNRNQPQHF. Written as DNA, the CDR3 is TGTGCCAGCAGTAAAGACAGGAACCGCAATCAGCCCCAGCATTTT.

The chain uses TRBV19 and TRBJ2-1, with 9 bases that match TRBD2. V shed 3 bases and J 4 bases; nucleotides not matched to a gene: 7. The germline V gene encodes CDR1 LNHDA and CDR2 SQIVND (reference sequence). The length of the CDR3 is 16 residues. Here the CDR3 reads CASSIRRGGRYNEQFF. For the CDR3, the DNA is TGTGCCAGTAGTATCAGGCGGGGGGGCCGGTACAATGAGCAGTTCTTC.

The V call is TRBV2, the J call TRBJ1-3; D is undetermined. This CDR3 region has 14 residues. With 1 base removed from V and 8 bases from J, the gap between germline ends came to 12 bases. CDR1 is SNHLY, CDR2 FYNNEI, per germline. CDR3 bases: TGTGCCAGCAGTGAAGGAATAGGGCGGGACACCATATATTTT. The encoded protein is CASSEGIGRDTIYF.

This chain links TRBV6-2 or TRBV6-3 with TRBJ2-2, with 13 bases lining up with TRBD2. The V segment lost 5 bases and the J segment 5 bases; nucleotides outside the gene matches: 5. This CDR3 has 16 residues. Germline CDR1 is MNHEY and CDR2 is SVGEGT. In DNA, the CDR3 is TGTGCCAGCAGTAAACCGGGACTAGCGGGGACCGGGGAGCTGTTTTTT. Protein sequence: CASSKPGLAGTGELFF.

The chain combines TRBV5-1 with TRBJ2-1, with 10 bases lining up with TRBD1. Per the germline V gene, CDR1 is SGHRS and CDR2 is YFSETQ. V lost 4 bases and J lost 3; bases outside the gene matches: 4. The CDR3 has 15 amino acids. The DNA for the CDR3 is TGCGCCAGCAGCGGGGGACAGGGGAACTACAATGAGCAGTTCTTC. This sequence encodes CASSGGQGNYNEQFF.

The chain employs TRBV11-2 and TRBJ2-4; D perhaps matches TRBD2 (6 bases). V lost 2 bases and J 0 bases, leaving 8 bases between the germline ends. The CDR3 runs 15 residues. Germline lookup yields CDR1 SGHAT and CDR2 FQNNGV. CDR3 sequence reads: CASSLRGLAKNIQYF. The CDR3 DNA follows: TGTGCCAGCAGCTTACGGGGGTTAGCCAAAAACATTCAGTACTTC.

Only one count was recorded for this clone. The J gene is TRBJ2-1, the V gene TRBV5-1; TRBD2 might be the D (6 bases). Trimming stripped 4 bases from V and 10 bases from J, with 9 bases between. This CDR3 contains 11 residues. Germline CDR1 and CDR2: SGHRS and YFSETQ. The CDR3 sequence: CASSAGGEQFF. As DNA, the CDR3 is TGCGCCAGCAGCGCCGGAGGGGAGCAGTTCTTC.

The chain employs TRBV4-1 and TRBJ2-7; D unresolved. In germline, CDR1 is MGHRA, CDR2 YSYEKL. Trimming pared 3 bases from V and 0 bases from J, leaving 12 bases between. CDR3 size: 15 residues. CDR3 loop: CASSHFGPSSYEQYF. The CDR3 nucleotides read TGCGCCAGCAGCCATTTCGGACCTAGCTCCTACGAGCAGTACTTC.

This chain links TRBV19 with TRBJ2-5; D is undetermined. Germline-derived CDR1 and CDR2 are LNHDA and SQIVND (reference sequence). V lost 8 bases to trimming and J lost 5 bases, with 9 bases between them. The CDR3 runs to 11 residues. CDR3: CASRSGETQYF. CDR3 coding DNA: TGTGCCAGTCGCAGTGGGGAGACCCAGTACTTC.

The chain links TRBV28 to TRBJ1-2, with D uncertain. Deletions cut 5 bases from V and 4 bases from J, with 11 bases between. The CDR3 is 13 amino acids. The V gene's germline CDR1 is MDHEN and CDR2 SYDVKM. The CDR3 protein is CASSPLEAYGYTF. CDR3 bases: TGTGCCAGCAGTCCCCTGGAGGCCTATGGCTACACCTTC.

The chain recombines TRBV9 with TRBJ2-3; a weak D match, TRBD1 (5 bases). The germline CDR1 and CDR2 sequences are SGDLS and YYNGEE. V lost 3 bases to trimming and J lost 1 base, with 15 bases between them. There are 16 residues in the CDR3. The CDR3 loop is CASSAILGAGTDTQYF. As DNA, the CDR3 is TGTGCCAGCAGCGCTATCCTTGGGGCGGGCACAGATACGCAGTATTTT.

This CDR3 reads CASFLGGLDTEAFF. The CDR3 region has the DNA TGTGCCAGCTTCCTGGGGGGGCTGGACACTGAAGCTTTCTTT. V usage is TRBV18 and J usage is TRBJ1-1, with a possible D match to TRBD1 (6 bases). V dropped 7 bases and J dropped 3 bases, with 15 bases sitting between them. This CDR3 contains 14 residues. Per the germline V gene, CDR1 is KGHSH and CDR2 is LQKENI.

V is TRBV5-8 and J is TRBJ1-5, with D tentatively TRBD1 (5 bases). The V end lost 5 bases, the J end lost 8 bases, and 23 bases lay between the germline ends. The germline CDR1 and CDR2 sequences are SGHTS and YDEGEE. The CDR3 contains 16 residues. As DNA, the CDR3 is TGTGCCAGCAGAGCTTGGGGACCCCGAATTGTGGAGCCCCAGCATTTT. It yields the protein CASRAWGPRIVEPQHF.

The chain recombines TRBV5-1 with TRBJ2-1; 13 bases match TRBD2. Germline V gene sequence: CDR1 SGHRS, CDR2 YFSETQ. This CDR3 spans 17 amino acids. With 0 bases clipped from V and 4 bases from J, the junction kept 4 bases outside the gene matches. The CDR3 coding sequence is TGCGCCAGCAGCTTGGCGGGACTAGCGGGGACATACAATGAGCAGTTCTTC. The encoded protein is CASSLAGLAGTYNEQFF.

The gene calls are TRBV28 and TRBJ2-7; D might be TRBD2 (6 bases). Per the germline V gene, CDR1 is MDHEN and CDR2 is SYDVKM. The CDR3 is 12 residues long. V was pared by 4 bases and J by 11 bases, with 15 bases between. The CDR3, as DNA: TGTGCCAGCAGTTCCGCCGGGTCGGGGGAGTACTTC. Its protein product is CASSSAGSGEYF.

This sequence joins TRBV5-1 and TRBJ2-7; the D gene is possibly TRBD2 (6 bases). The CDR3 sequence is 15 residues long. V was clipped by 6 bases and J by 3 bases, with 19 bases between them. The germline gives CDR1 SGHRS, CDR2 YFSETQ. The CDR3 loop reads CASKNPGEASYEQYF. The CDR3 bases are TGCGCCAGCAAAAACCCGGGGGAAGCTAGCTACGAGCAGTACTTC.

The rearrangement joins TRBV7-2 to TRBJ2-6, with 7 positions matching TRBD2. CDR1 is SGHTA and CDR2 is FQGNSA in the germline V gene. Losses at the gene ends were 3 bases for V and 0 bases for J; bases not matched to a gene: 5. The CDR3 length is 17 residues. The CDR3 is CASSLRGFSSGANVLTF. The CDR3 DNA reads TGTGCCAGCAGCTTGCGGGGGTTTAGCTCTGGGGCCAACGTCCTGACTTTC.

This clone came up a few times. The CDR3 sequence: CASHRGPNTEAFF. As DNA, the CDR3 is TGTGCCAGCCACAGGGGCCCGAACACTGAAGCTTTCTTT. The V gene is TRBV7-6, the J gene TRBJ1-1, with TRBD1 matching 7 bases. The CDR3 contains 13 residues. Looked up from germline, CDR1 is SGHVS and CDR2 is FNYEAQ. The V and J ends lost 8 bases and 1 base, in that order; junction bases with no gene match: 4.

This clone was seen a single time. Other nucleotide sequences in the sample specify the same CDR3. The rearrangement uses TRBV10-3 and TRBJ1-1, with D maybe TRBD1 (6 bases). V lost 2 bases and J lost 8, with 12 bases in between. Germline assignment: CDR1 ENHRY and CDR2 SYGVKD. The CDR3 sequence is 13 residues long. CDR3 in DNA: TGTGCCATCAGTGAGCCTACAGGGACGGAAGCTTTCTTT. This gives the protein CAISEPTGTEAFF.